This T cell receptor (beta chain) was captured by sequencing in a study of blood T cell repertoires in COVID-19. This clone was recorded once. Original handling: It was from reference gene primer amplification that nucleated cell counts were estimated. The table came from immunoSEQ multiplex PCR; TCRdb's copy has only in-frame clones and leaves some out. V and J calls and clone size are as listed in that table; D and trimming were resolved from the DNA. The sample includes 450,000 to 500,000 clones, 75% to 90% of them seen just once. Material for sequencing was peripheral blood. The source is a human donor in a cohort sampled during active COVID-19.

Here the CDR3 DNA reads TGCGCCAGCAGCTTACGTGGAGTTAGCTCCTACGAGCAGTACTTC. Residues: CASSLRGVSSYEQYF. This chain connects TRBV5-1 to TRBJ2-7; D is uncertain. The CDR3 has 15 residues. V shed 2 bases and J shed 0 bases, with 12 bases lying between them. The germline V gene has CDR1 SGHRS and CDR2 YFSETQ.